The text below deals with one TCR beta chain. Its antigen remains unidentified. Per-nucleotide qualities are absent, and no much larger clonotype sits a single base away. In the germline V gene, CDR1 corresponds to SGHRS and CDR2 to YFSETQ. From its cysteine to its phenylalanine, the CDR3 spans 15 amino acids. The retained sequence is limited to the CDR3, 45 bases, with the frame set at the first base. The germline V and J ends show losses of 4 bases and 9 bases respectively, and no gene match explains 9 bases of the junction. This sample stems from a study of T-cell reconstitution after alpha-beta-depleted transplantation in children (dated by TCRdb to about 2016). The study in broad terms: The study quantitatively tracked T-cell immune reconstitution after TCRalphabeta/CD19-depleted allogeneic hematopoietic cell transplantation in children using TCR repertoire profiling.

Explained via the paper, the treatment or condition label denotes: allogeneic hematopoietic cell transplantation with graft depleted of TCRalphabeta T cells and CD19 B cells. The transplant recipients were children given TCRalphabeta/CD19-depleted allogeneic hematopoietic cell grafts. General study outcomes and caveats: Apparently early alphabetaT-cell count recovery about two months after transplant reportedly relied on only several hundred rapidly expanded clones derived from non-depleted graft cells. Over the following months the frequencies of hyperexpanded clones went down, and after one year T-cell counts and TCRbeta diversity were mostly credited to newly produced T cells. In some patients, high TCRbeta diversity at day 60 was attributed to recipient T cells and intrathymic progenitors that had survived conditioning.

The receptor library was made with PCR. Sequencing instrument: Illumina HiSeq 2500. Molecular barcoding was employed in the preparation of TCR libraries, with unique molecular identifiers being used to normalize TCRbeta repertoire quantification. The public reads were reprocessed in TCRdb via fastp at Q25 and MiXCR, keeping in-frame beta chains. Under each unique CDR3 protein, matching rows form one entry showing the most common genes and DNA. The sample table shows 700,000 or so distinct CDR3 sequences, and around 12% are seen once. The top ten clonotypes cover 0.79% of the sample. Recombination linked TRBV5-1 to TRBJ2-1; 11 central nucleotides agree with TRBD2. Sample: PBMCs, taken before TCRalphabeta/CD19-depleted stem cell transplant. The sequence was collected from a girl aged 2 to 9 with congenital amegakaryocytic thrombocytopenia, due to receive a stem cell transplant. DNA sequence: TGCGCCAGCAGCCCCGGTATAGCGGGAGGGACTGAGCAGTTCTTC. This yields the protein CASSPGIAGGTEQFF.